These 11 T cell receptor beta chains came from one sample sequenced in a study of CD8+CD57+ T cells in acquired aplastic anemia. Profiling of TCR beta VDJ combinations and CDR3 sequences used genomic DNA as template. Using its own MiXCR run on the reads, TCRdb lists one record per CDR3 protein. The sample comprises around 200,000 distinct CDR3 sequences, more than 60% of which are singletons, and roughly 42% rests with the top ten. Sequencing involved patients with CD8+CD57+ cell expansion previously shown by flow cytometry. The specimen sequenced was sorted CD4+, CD8+, or CD8+CD57+ T cells (not recorded which) from PBMCs. The receptors stem from a human donor with aplastic anemia.

J is TRBJ1-5 and V is TRBV7-2; no clear D gene. Germline-derived CDR1 and CDR2 are SGHTA and FQGNSA. The CDR3 has 12 residues. V shed 3 bases and J shed 3 bases, with 3 bases lying between them. The CDR3 DNA reads as TGTGCCAGCAGCTTGCCCAATCAGCCCCAGCATTTT. This encodes CASSLPNQPQHF.

This clonotype occurred a few times. The V gene is TRBV20-1, the J gene TRBJ1-2; 8 bases match TRBD1. Looked up from germline, CDR1 is DFQATT and CDR2 is SNEGSKA (reference sequence). V lost 8 bases and J lost 5; bases outside the gene matches: 10. CDR3 length equals 13 residues. In nucleotides, the CDR3 is TGCAGTCCAACTCAGGGACAGGCTTATGGCTACACCTTC. As protein: CSPTQGQAYGYTF.

Notes on this clonotype: The junction shows a germline mismatch at one end, possibly a read error. The J gene is TRBJ2-1, the V gene TRBV7-7; 11 bases align to TRBD1. This CDR3 is built from 14 residues. Germline lookup yields CDR1 SSHAT and CDR2 FNYEAQ (reference sequence). The CDR3 loop reads CASSVGQGAREQFF. In DNA form, the CDR3 reads TGTGCTAGCAGCGTAGGACAGGGGGCAAGAGAGCAGTTCTTC.

The chain joins TRBV7-6 to TRBJ1-2, with D hard to call. Per germline, CDR1 SGHVS and CDR2 FNYEAQ. V was pared by 3 bases and J by 6 bases, with 11 bases between. CDR3 length equals 13 residues. The CDR3 region has the DNA TGTGCCAGCAGCTTCGGCCGAGACGATGGCTACACCTTC. Amino acid sequence: CASSFGRDDGYTF.

CDR3 sequence: CSVGQGASDTQYF. CDR3 in DNA: TGCAGTGTCGGACAGGGGGCTTCAGATACGCAGTATTTT. The chain links TRBV20-1 to TRBJ2-3, with 11 bases fitting TRBD1. There are 13 residues in the CDR3. Losses at the gene ends were 7 bases for V and 4 bases for J; bases not matched to a gene: 4. CDR1 and CDR2 from the germline V gene are DFQATT and SNEGSKA (reference sequence).

This clonotype was seen at least ten times. The gene calls are TRBV19 and TRBJ1-2; TRBD1 aligns across 7 bases. Germline CDR1 reads LNHDA; CDR2 reads SQIVND (reference sequence). This CDR3 is built from 15 residues. The junction had 7 bases not matched to a gene; V was cut back by 6 bases and J by 0 bases. The CDR3 DNA reads TGTGCCAGTAGCCGAACGGGACAGACTAACTATGGCTACACCTTC. Protein sequence: CASSRTGQTNYGYTF.

V and J are TRBV27 and TRBJ2-3; 7 bases map to TRBD2. The junction had 3 bases not matched to a gene; V was cut back by 0 bases and J by 3 bases. The CDR3 has 15 amino acids. The V gene's germline CDR1 is MNHEY and CDR2 SMNVEV (reference sequence). The CDR3: CASSLSGGWTDTQYF. The CDR3 region has the DNA TGTGCCAGCAGTTTATCCGGGGGGTGGACAGATACGCAGTATTTT.

This clonotype was detected ten times or more. The chain couples TRBV5-6 to TRBJ2-1; 9 bases match TRBD2. J lost 4 bases, V lost 5 bases, and 10 bases had no gene match. The CDR3 runs to 16 residues. The germline V gene has CDR1 SGHDT and CDR2 YYEEEE. Written as DNA, the CDR3 is TGTGCCAGCAGTTCGACCAGCGGGGGGTATTACAATGAGCAGTTCTTC. It is translated as CASSSTSGGYYNEQFF.

The chain has TRBV5-1 and TRBJ1-1, with TRBD1 as a possible D gene (5 bases). CDR1 is SGHRS and CDR2 is YFSETQ in the germline V gene. V was cut by 4 bases and J by 11 bases, with 12 bases left in between. The CDR3 runs 11 residues. CDR3 sequence reads: CASSRQGLAFF. In DNA form, the CDR3 reads TGCGCCAGCAGCAGGCAGGGACTGGCTTTCTTT.

The chain is built from TRBV20-1 and TRBJ2-3; 10 bases fit TRBD2. This CDR3 has 13 residues. V shed 8 bases and J 5 bases; nucleotides not matched to a gene: 7. From germline, CDR1 is DFQATT and CDR2 SNEGSKA (reference sequence). In DNA form, the CDR3 reads TGCAGTTACAAGGGACTAGCGATAGATACGCAGTATTTT. This translates into CSYKGLAIDTQYF.

This clonotype has ten or more counts. This chain joins TRBV29-1 and TRBJ1-3; no definite D call. V was cut by 5 bases and J by 4 bases, with 21 bases left in between. There are 16 residues in the CDR3. The V gene's germline CDR1 is SQVTM and CDR2 ANQGSEA. As DNA, the CDR3 is TGCAGCGTTTCGGATGATCTCCTAGAATCGGGAAACACCATATATTTT. Translated, it gives CSVSDDLLESGNTIYF. Full variable domain (remainder filled in from reference TRBV29-1 and TRBJ1-3): SAVISQKPSRDICQRGTSLTIQCQVDSQVTMMFWYRQQPGQSLTLIATANQGSEATYESGFVIDKFPISRPNLTFSTLTVSNMSPEDSSIYLCSVSDDLLESGNTIYFGEGSWLTVV.